The present TCR beta chain was sequenced within a study of CD8 T cells in Susac syndrome. The V gene lost 4 bases and the J gene lost 5 bases, with 19 bases spanning the gap. The CDR3 sequence is 15 residues long. Germline values: CDR1 SGHRS, CDR2 YFSETQ. Random hexamers were used to reverse transcribe an amount of roughly 0.5 to 1 ug RNA. One entry per CDR3 protein, called by TCRdb with MiXCR from the immunoSEQ multiplex PCR reads. The table lists approximately 170,000 distinct CDR3 sequences, roughly 95% of them singletons. The sequenced sample was CD4+ T cells from PBMCs. This clonotype originated in a human donor with multiple sclerosis. V is TRBV5-1 and J is TRBJ2-7, with D possibly TRBD1 on 6 matching bases. As DNA, the CDR3 is TGCGCCAGCAGCATACAGGGTGGGGGTTCGGACGAGCAGTACTTC. This gives the protein CASSIQGGGSDEQYF.